Sequencing of this T cell receptor (beta chain) was carried out in a study of T cell responses to AZD1222 COVID-19 vaccine. Comment on this clone: Its antigen is not known.

Libraries were prepared by immunoSEQ multiplex PCR; TCRdb keeps only in-frame clonotypes and omits some of them. The sample yields fewer than 150,000 clones, 70% to 90% seen once. In germline, CDR1 is DFQATT, CDR2 SNEGSKA (reference sequence). The length of the CDR3 is 15 residues. J was trimmed by 0 bases and V by 3 bases; bases with no gene match: 7. The study, taken as a whole, reports: Clonal diversity was possibly underestimated, and the donors were mostly white British, with more females. Regions left unmutated in variants are reportedly the target of nearly half of spike-specific TCRs. Baseline testing showed seropositivity in only a handful of AZD1222 recipients.

This chain uses TRBV20-1 with TRBJ2-7, with 8 bases that match TRBD2. The sample consisted of peripheral blood, taken 28 days after the second AZD1222 dose. This receptor was taken from an adult who received the AZD1222 COVID-19 vaccine. DNA of the CDR3: TGCAGTGCTAGTGGTTCGGGGGGGAACTCCTACGAGCAGTACTTC. As protein: CSASGSGGNSYEQYF.